This T cell receptor beta chain was profiled in a study of blood T cell repertoires in COVID-19. Study details: Samples came from the United States, Italy and Spain, spanning acute and convalescent COVID-19. Sample material is recorded as cDNA or gDNA derived from T cells, B-cell-depleted T cells, or PBMCs.

Per the original methods: Estimation of nucleated cell counts relied on the amplification of reference gene primers. Using immunoSEQ multiplex PCR, the repertoire was profiled, and TCRdb retains in-frame clones only, with some absent. The DNA gave D and trimming, while V, J and clone size come from that table. The data show roughly 130,000 clones, about four fifths seen once. Per the germline V gene, CDR1 is SQVTM and CDR2 is ANQGSEA. V was pared by 4 bases and J by 3 bases, with 9 bases between. The CDR3 is 13 residues long. The sequenced sample consisted of peripheral blood. This clonotype was obtained from a woman aged 80 or over with acute or convalescent COVID-19. The V and J genes are TRBV29-1 and TRBJ1-4; D may be TRBD1 (5 bases). This CDR3 is CSVAGTPNEKLFF. CDR3 DNA sequence: TGCAGCGTTGCCGGGACTCCTAATGAAAAACTGTTTTTT.